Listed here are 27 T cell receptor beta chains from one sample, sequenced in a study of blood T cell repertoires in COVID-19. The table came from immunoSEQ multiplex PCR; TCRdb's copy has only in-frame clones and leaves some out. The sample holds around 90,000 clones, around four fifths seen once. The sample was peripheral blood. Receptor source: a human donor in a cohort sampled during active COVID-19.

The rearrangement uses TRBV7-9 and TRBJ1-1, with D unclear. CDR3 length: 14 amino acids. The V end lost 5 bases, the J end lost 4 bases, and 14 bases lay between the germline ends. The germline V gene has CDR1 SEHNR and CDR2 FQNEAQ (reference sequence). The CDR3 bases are TGTGCCAGCAGCAATGGACGGCGGGGCACTGAAGCTTTCTTT. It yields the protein CASSNGRRGTEAFF.

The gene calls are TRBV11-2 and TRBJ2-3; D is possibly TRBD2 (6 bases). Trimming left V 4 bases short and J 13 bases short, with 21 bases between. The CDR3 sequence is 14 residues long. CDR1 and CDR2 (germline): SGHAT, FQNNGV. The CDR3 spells CASSSAVGSQREYF. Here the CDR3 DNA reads TGTGCCAGCAGCTCAGCGGTCGGGAGCCAACGGGAGTATTTT.

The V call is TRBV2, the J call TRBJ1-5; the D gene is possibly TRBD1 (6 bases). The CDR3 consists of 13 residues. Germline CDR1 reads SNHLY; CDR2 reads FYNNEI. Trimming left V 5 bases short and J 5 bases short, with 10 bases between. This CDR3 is CASSNNRDQPQHF. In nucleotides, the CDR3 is TGTGCCAGCAGTAACAACAGGGATCAGCCCCAGCATTTT.

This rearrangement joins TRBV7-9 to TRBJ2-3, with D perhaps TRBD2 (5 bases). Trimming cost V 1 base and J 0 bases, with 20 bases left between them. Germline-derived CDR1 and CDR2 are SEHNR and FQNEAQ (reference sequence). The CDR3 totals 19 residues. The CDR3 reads CASSLVGGLDVGSTDTQYF. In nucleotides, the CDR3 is TGTGCCAGCAGCTTAGTAGGAGGCCTAGACGTAGGGAGCACAGATACGCAGTATTTT.

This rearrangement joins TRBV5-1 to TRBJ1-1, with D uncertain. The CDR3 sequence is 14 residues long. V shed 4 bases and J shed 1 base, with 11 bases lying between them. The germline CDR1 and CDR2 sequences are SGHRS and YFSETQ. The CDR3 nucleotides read TGCGCCAGCAGCCCAGGACTGAGGAACACTGAAGCTTTCTTT. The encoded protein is CASSPGLRNTEAFF.

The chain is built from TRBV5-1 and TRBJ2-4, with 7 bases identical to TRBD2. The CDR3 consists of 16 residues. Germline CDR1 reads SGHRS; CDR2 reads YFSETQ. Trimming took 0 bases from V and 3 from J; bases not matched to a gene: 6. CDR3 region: CASSLAMGEGKNIQYF. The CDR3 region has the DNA TGCGCCAGCAGCTTGGCCATGGGGGAGGGCAAAAACATTCAGTACTTC. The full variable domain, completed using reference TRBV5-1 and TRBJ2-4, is KAGVTQTPRYLIKTRGQQVTLSCSPISGHRSVSWYQQTPGQGLQFLFEYFSETQRNKGNFPGRFSGRQFSNSRSEMNVSTLELGDSALYLCASSLAMGEGKNIQYFGAGTRLSVL.

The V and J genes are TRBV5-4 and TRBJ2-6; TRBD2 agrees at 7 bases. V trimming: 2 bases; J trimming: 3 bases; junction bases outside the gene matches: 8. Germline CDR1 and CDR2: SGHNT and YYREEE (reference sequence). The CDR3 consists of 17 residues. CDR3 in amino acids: CASSFGGVAHGANVLTF. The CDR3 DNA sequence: TGTGCCAGCAGCTTTGGGGGGGTAGCGCATGGGGCCAACGTCCTGACTTTC.

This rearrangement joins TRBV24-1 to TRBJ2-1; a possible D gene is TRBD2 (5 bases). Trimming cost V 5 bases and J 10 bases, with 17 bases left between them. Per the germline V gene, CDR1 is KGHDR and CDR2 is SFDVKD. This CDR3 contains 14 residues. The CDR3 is CATSGLGSSNEQFF. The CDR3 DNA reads TGTGCCACCAGTGGTCTAGGGAGCTCCAACGAGCAGTTCTTC.

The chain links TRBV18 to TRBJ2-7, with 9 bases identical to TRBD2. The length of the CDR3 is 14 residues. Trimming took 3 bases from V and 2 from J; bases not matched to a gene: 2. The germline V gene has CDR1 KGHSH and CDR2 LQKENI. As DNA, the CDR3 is TGTGCCAGCTCACCCGTAGCGGGGGCCTACGAGCAGTACTTC. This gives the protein CASSPVAGAYEQYF.

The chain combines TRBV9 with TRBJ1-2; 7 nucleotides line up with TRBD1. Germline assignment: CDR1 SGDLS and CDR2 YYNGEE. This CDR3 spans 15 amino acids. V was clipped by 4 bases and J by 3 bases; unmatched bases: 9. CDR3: CASSQSTGVYYGYTF. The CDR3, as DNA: TGTGCCAGCAGCCAATCTACAGGGGTATACTATGGCTACACCTTC.

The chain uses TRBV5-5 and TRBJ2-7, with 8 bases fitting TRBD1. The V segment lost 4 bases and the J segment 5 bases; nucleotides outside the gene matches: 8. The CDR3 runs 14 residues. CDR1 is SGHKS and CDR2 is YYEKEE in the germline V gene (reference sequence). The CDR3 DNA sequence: TGTGCCAGCAGCACCGGACAGGGAATCGACGAGCAGTACTTC. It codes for CASSTGQGIDEQYF.

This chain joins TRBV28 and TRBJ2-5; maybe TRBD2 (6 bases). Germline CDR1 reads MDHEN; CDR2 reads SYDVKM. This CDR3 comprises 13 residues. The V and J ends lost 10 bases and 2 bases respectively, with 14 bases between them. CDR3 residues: CATTWRAQETQYF. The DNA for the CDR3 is TGTGCCACCACGTGGAGGGCTCAAGAGACCCAGTACTTC.

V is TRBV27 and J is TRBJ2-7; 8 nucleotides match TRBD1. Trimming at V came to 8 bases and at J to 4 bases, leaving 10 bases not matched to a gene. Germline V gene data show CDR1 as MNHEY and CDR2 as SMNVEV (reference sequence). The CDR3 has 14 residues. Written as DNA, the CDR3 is TGTGCCAGCTCCCCCCGGACAGGGTTGTACGAGCAGTACTTC. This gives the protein CASSPRTGLYEQYF.

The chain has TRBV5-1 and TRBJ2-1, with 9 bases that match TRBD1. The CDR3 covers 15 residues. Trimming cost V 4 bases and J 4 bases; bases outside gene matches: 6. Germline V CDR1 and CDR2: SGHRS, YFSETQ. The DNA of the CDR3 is TGCGCCAGCAGCCCTGACAGGGGGGCTTACAATGAGCAGTTCTTC. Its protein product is CASSPDRGAYNEQFF.

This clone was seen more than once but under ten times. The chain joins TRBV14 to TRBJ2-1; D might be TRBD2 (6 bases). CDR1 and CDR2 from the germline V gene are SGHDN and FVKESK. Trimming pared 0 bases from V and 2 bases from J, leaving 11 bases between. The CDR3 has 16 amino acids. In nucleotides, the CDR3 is TGTGCCAGCAGCCAAGATTGGTGGGGGGCCTACAATGAGCAGTTCTTC. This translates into CASSQDWWGAYNEQFF.

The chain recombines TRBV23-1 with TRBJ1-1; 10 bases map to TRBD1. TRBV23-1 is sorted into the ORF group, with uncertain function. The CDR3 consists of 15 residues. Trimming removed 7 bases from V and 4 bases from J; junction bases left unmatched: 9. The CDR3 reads CASKSPTGGLTEAFF. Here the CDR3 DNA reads TGCGCCAGCAAGTCCCCGACAGGGGGCCTCACTGAAGCTTTCTTT.

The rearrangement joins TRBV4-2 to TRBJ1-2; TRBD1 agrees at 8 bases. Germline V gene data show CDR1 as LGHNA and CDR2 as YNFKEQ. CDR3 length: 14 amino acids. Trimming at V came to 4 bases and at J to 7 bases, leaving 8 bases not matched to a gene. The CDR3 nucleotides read TGTGCCAGCAGCCTCCCAGACAGGGGCGGTGGCTACACCTTC. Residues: CASSLPDRGGGYTF.

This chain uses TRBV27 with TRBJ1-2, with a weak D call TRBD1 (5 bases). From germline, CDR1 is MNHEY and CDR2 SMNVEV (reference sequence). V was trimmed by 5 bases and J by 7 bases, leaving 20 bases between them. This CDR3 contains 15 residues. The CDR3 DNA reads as TGTGCCAGCAGTCCCCCCGGGAGGGGTAAAAGTGGCTACACCTTC. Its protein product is CASSPPGRGKSGYTF.

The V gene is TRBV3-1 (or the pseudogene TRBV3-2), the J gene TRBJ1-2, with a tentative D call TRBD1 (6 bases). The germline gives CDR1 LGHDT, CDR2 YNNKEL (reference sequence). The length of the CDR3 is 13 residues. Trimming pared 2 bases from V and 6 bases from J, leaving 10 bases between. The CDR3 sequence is CASSQLSGDGYTF. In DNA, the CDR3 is TGTGCCAGCAGCCAACTATCAGGGGATGGCTACACCTTC.

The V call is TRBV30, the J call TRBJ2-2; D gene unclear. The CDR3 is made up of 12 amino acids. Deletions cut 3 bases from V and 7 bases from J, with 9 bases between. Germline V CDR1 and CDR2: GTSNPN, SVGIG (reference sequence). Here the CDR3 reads CAWRHHRGELFF. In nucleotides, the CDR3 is TGTGCCTGGAGACACCACCGCGGGGAGCTGTTTTTT.

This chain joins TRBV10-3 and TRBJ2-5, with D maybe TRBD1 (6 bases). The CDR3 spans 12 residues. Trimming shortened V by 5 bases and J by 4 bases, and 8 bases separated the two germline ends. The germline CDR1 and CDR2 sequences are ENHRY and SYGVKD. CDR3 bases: TGTGCCATCAGTTCACAGGGAGAGACCCAGTACTTC. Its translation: CAISSQGETQYF.

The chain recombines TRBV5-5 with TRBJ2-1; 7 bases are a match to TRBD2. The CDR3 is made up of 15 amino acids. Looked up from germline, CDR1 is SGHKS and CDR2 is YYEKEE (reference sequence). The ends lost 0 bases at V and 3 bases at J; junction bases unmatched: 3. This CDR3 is CASSLGTGGYNEQFF. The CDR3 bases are TGTGCCAGCAGCTTGGGGACGGGGGGCTACAATGAGCAGTTCTTC. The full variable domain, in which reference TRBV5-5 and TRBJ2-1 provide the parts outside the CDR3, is DAGVTQSPTHLIKTRGQQVTLRCSPISGHKSVSWYQQVLGQGPQFIFQYYEKEERGRGNFPDRFSARQFPNYSSELNVNALLLGDSALYLCASSLGTGGYNEQFFGPGTRLTVL.

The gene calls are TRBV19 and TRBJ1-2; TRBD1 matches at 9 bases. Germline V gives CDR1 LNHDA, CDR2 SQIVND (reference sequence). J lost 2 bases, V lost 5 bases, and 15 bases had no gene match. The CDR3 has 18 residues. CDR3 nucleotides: TGTGCCAGTAGTGCGCCGAATCCGGGACAGGGACACAACTATGGCTACACCTTC. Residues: CASSAPNPGQGHNYGYTF. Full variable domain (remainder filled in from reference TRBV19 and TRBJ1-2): DGGITQSPKYLFRKEGQNVTLSCEQNLNHDAMYWYRQDPGQGLRLIYYSQIVNDFQKGDIAEGYSVSREKKESFPLTVTSAQKNPTAFYLCASSAPNPGQGHNYGYTFGSGTRLTVV.

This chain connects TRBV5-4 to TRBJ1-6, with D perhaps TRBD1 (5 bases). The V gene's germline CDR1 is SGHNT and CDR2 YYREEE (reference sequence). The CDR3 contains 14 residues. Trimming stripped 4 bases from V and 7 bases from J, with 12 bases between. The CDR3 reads CASSVDQGNSPLHF. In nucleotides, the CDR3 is TGTGCCAGCAGCGTTGACCAGGGAAATTCACCCCTCCACTTT. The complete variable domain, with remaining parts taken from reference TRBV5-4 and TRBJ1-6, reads ETGVTQSPTHLIKTRGQQVTLRCSSQSGHNTVSWYQQALGQGPQFIFQYYREEENGRGNFPPRFSGLQFPNYSSELNVNALELDDSALYLCASSVDQGNSPLHFGNGTRLTVT.

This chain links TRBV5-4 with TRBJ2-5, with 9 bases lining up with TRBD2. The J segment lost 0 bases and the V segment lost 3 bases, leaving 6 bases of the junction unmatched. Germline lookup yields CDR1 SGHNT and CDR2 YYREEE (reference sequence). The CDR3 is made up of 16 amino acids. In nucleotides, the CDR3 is TGTGCCAGCAGCTCGGTAGCGGGGGACAACCAAGAGACCCAGTACTTC. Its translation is CASSSVAGDNQETQYF.

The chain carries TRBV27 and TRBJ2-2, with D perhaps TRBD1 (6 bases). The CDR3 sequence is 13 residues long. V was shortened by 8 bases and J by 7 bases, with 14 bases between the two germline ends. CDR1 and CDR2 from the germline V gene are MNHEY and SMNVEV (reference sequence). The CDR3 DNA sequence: TGTGCCAGCTTTTCACAGGGTGACGGGGAGCTGTTTTTT. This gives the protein CASFSQGDGELFF.

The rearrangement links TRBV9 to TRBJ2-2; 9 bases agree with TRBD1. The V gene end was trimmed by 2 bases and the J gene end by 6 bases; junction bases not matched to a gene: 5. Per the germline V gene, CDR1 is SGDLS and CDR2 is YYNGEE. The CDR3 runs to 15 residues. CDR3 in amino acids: CASSVGQGLPGELFF. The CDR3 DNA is TGTGCCAGCAGCGTCGGACAGGGGCTCCCCGGGGAGCTGTTTTTT.